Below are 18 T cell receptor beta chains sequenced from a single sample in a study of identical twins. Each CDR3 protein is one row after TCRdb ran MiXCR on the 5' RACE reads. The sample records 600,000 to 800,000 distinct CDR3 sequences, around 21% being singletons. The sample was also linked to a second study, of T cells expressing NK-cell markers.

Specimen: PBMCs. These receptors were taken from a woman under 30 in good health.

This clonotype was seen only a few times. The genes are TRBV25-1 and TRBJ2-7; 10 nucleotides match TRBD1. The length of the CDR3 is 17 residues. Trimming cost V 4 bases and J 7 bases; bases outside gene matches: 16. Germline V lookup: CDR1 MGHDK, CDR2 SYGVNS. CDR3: CASSARGLTGGRREQYF. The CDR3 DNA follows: TGTGCCAGCAGTGCTCGAGGCTTGACAGGGGGCCGGCGGGAGCAGTACTTC.

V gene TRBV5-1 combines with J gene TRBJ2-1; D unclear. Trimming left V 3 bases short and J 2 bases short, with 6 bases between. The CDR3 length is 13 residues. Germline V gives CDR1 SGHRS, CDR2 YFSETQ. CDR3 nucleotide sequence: TGCGCCAGCAGCTCGGAAACCTACAATGAGCAGTTCTTC. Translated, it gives CASSSETYNEQFF.

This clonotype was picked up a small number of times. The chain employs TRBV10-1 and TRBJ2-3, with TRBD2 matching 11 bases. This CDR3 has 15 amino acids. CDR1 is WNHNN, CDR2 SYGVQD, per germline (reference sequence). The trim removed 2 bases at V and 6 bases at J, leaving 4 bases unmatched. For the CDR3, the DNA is TGCGCCAGCAGTGAGGCACTAGCGGGAGTTGATACGCAGTATTTT. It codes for CASSEALAGVDTQYF.

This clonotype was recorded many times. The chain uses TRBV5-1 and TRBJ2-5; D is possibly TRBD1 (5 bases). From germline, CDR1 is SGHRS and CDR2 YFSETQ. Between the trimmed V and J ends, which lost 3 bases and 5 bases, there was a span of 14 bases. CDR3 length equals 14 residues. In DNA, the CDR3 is TGCGCCAGCAGCTCCGTCGACAGAAAGGAGACCCAGTACTTC. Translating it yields CASSSVDRKETQYF.

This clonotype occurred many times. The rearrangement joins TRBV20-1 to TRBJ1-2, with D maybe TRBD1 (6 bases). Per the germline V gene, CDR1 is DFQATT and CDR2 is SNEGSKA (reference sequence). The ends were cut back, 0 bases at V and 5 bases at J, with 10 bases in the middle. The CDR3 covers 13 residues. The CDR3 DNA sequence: TGCAGTGCTAGAGACGCGACAGGTTATGGCTACACCTTC. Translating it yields CSARDATGYGYTF.

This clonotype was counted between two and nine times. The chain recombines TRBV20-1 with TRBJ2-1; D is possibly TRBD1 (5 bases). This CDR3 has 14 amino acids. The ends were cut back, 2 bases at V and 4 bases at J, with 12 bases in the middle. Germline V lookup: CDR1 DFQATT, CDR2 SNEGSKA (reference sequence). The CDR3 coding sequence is TGCAGTGCTAGACCCCAAGGGGCGTACAATGAGCAGTTCTTC. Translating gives CSARPQGAYNEQFF.

CDR3 DNA sequence: TGCAGCGTTGAAGGGGACCGTTTTTCAGATACGCAGTATTTT. Translating it yields CSVEGDRFSDTQYF. The chain employs TRBV29-1 and TRBJ2-3; D may correspond to TRBD1 or TRBD2 (5 bases each). V was clipped by 1 base and J by 4 bases, with 12 bases between them. In germline, CDR1 is SQVTM, CDR2 ANQGSEA. The length of the CDR3 is 14 residues.

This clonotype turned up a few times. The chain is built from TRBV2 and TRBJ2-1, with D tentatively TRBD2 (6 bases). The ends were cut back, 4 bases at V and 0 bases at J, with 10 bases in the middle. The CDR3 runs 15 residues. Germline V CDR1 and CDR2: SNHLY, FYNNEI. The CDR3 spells CASSGGISSYNEQFF. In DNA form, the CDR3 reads TGTGCCAGCAGTGGCGGGATCAGCTCCTACAATGAGCAGTTCTTC.

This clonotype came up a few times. The CDR3 reads CASSVLGTANEKLFF. DNA for the CDR3: TGTGCCAGCAGCGTATTGGGGACGGCTAATGAAAAACTGTTTTTT. V gene TRBV9 combines with J gene TRBJ1-4; tentative D call: TRBD1 (5 bases). Looked up from germline, CDR1 is SGDLS and CDR2 is YYNGEE. V lost 1 base to trimming and J lost 3 bases, with 10 bases between them. The CDR3 totals 15 residues.

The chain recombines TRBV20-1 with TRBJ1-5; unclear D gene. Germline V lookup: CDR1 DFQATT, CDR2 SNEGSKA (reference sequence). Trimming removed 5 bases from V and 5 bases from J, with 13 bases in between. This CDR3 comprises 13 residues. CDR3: CSADGGVDQPQHF. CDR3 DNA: TGCAGTGCTGACGGCGGAGTAGATCAGCCCCAGCATTTT.

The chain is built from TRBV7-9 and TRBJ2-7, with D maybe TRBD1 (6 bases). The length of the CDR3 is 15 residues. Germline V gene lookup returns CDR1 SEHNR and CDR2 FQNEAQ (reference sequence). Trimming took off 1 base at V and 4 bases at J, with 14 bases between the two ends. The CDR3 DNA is TGTGCCAGCAGCTTAGTGGGCAGGGGCACATACGAGCAGTACTTC. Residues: CASSLVGRGTYEQYF.

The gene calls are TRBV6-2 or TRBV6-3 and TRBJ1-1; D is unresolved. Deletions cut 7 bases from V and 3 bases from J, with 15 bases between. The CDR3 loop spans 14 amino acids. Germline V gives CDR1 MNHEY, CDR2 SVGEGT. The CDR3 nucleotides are TGTGCCAGCACCGATGTAGTACCTGACACTGAAGCTTTCTTT. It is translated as CASTDVVPDTEAFF.

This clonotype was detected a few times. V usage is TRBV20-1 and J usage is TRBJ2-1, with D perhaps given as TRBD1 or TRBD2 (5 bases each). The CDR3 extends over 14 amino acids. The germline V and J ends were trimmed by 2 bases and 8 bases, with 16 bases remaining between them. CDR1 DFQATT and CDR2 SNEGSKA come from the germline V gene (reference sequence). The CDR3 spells CSARRDPQSYEQFF. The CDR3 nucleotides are TGCAGTGCTAGACGGGACCCCCAAAGCTATGAGCAGTTCTTC.

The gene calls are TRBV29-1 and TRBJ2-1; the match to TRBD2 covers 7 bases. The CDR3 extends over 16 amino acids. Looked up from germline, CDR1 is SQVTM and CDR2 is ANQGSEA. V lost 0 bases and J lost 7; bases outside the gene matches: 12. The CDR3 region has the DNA TGCAGCGTTGAAGAAACGGGACTAATAAATGCGAATGAGCAGTTCTTC. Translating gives CSVEETGLINANEQFF.

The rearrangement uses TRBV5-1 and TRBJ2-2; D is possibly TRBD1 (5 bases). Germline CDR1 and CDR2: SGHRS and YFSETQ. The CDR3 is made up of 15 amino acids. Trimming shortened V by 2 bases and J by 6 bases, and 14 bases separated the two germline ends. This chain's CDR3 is CASSLLGAQSGELFF. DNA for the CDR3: TGCGCCAGCAGCTTACTTGGGGCTCAATCCGGGGAGCTGTTTTTT.

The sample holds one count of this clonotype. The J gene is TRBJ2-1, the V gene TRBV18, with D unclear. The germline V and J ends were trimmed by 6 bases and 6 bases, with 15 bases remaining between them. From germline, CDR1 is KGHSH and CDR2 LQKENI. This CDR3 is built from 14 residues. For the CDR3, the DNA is TGTGCCAGCTCCTGGGGTGGAAACTTCAATGAGCAGTTCTTC. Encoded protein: CASSWGGNFNEQFF.

This chain's CDR3 is CASSPGLAGMYEQYF. The DNA for the CDR3 is TGTGCCAGCAGCCCAGGACTAGCGGGGATGTACGAGCAGTACTTC. This chain links TRBV3-1 with TRBJ2-7, with 12 bases that match TRBD2. Germline CDR1 is LGHDT and CDR2 is YNNKEL (reference sequence). The CDR3 is made up of 15 amino acids. The V segment lost 4 bases and the J segment 4 bases; nucleotides outside the gene matches: 5.

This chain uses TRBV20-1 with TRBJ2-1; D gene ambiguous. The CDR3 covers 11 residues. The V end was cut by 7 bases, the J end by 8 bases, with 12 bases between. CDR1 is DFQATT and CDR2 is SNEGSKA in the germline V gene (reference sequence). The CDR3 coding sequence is TGCAGTGTTCGACTTTCATATGAGCAGTTCTTC. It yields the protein CSVRLSYEQFF.